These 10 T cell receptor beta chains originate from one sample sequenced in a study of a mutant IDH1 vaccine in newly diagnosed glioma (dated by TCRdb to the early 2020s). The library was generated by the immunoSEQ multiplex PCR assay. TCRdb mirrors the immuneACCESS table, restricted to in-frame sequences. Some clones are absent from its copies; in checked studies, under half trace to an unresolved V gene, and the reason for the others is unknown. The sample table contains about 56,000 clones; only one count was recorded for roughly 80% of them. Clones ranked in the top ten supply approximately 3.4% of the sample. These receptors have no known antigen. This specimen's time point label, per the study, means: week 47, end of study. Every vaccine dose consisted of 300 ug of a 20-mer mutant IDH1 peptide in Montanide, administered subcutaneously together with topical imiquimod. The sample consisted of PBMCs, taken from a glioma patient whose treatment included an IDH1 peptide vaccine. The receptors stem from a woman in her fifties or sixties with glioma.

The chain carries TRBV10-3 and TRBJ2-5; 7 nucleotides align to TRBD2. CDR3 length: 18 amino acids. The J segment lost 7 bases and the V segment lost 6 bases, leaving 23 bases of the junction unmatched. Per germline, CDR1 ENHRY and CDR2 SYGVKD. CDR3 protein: CAISGRRESGSNHGTQYF. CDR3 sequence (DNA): TGTGCCATCAGCGGAAGGCGGGAGTCGGGTAGCAACCATGGGACCCAGTACTTC.

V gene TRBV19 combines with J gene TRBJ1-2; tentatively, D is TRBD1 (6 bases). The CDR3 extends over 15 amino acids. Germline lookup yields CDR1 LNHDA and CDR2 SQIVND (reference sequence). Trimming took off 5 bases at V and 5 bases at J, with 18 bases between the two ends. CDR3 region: CASSGSTGWGYGYTF. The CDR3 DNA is TGTGCCAGTAGTGGGAGCACAGGGTGGGGGTATGGCTACACCTTC.

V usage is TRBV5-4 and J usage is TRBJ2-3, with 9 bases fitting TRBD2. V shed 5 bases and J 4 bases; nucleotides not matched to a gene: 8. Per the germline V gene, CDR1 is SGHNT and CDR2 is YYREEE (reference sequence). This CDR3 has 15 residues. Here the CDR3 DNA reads TGTGCCAGCAGTCGCCCCGGACTAGCGTCAGATACGCAGTATTTT. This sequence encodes CASSRPGLASDTQYF.

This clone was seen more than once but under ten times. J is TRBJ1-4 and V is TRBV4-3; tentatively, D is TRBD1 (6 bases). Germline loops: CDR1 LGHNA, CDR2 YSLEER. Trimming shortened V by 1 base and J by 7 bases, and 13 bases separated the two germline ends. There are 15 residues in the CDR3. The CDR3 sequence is CASSQVQGASEKLFF. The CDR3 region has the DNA TGCGCCAGCAGCCAAGTACAGGGTGCCTCTGAAAAACTGTTTTTT.

This chain's CDR3 is CASSPGAVPYEQYF. The DNA for the CDR3 is TGCGCCAGCAGCCCCGGGGCCGTCCCCTACGAGCAGTACTTC. The chain joins TRBV5-1 to TRBJ2-7, with D perhaps given as TRBD1 or TRBD2 (5 bases each). Germline V gives CDR1 SGHRS, CDR2 YFSETQ. The CDR3 covers 14 residues. V was clipped by 4 bases and J by 2 bases, with 13 bases between them.

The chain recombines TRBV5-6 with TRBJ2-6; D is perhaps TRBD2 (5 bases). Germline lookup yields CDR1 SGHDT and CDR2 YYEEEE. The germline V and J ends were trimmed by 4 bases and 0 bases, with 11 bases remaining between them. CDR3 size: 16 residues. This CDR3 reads CASSPGLRSGANVLTF. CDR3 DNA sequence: TGTGCCAGCAGCCCCGGACTGCGCTCTGGGGCCAACGTCCTGACTTTC.

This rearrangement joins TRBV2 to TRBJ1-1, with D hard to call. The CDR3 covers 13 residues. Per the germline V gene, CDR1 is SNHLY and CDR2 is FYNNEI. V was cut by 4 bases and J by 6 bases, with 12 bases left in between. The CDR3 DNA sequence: TGTGCCAGCAGTGCGAACAGCTATTCTGAAGCTTTCTTT. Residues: CASSANSYSEAFF.

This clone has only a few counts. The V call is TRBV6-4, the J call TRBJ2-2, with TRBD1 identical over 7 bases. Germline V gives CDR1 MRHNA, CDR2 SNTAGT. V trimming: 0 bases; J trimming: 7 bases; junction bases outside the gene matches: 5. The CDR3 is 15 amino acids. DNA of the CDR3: TGTGCCAGCAGTGACTCGGAGGACAGGTACGGGGAGCTGTTTTTT. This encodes CASSDSEDRYGELFF.

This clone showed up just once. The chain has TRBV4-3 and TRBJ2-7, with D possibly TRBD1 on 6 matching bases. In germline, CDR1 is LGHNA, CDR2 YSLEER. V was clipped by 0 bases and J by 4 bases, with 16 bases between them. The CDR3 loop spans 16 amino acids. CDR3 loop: CASSQDRAGATYEQYF. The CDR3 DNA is TGCGCCAGCAGCCAAGATCGGGCAGGGGCCACGTACGAGCAGTACTTC.

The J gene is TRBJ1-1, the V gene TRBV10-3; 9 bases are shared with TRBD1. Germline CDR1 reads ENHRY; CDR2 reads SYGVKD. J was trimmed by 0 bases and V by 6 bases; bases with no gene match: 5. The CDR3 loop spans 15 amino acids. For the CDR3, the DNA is TGTGCCATCAGGGAACAGGGGGCGGTGAACACTGAAGCTTTCTTT. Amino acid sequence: CAIREQGAVNTEAFF.